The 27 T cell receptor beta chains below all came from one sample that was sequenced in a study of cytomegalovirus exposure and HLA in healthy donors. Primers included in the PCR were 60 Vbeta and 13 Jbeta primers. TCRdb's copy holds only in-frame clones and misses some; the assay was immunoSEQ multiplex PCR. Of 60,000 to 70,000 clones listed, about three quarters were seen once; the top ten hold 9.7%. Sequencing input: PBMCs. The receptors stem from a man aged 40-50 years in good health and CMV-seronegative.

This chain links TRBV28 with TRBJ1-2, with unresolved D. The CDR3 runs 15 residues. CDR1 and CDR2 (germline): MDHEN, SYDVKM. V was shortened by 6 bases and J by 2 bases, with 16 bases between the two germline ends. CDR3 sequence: CASSLDTIPNYGYTF. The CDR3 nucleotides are TGTGCCAGCAGCCTTGACACCATCCCGAACTATGGCTACACCTTC.

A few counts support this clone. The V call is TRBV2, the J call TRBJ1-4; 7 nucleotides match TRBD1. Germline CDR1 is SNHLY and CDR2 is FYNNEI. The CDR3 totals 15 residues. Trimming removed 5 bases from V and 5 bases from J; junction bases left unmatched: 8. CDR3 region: CASSTRTGQNEKLFF. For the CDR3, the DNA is TGTGCCAGCAGTACCCGGACAGGCCAGAATGAAAAACTGTTTTTT.

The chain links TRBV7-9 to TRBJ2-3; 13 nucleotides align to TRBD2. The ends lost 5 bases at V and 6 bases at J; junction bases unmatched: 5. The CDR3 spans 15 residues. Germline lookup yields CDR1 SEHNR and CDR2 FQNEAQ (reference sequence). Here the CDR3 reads CASSKGLAGLDTQYF. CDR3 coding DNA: TGTGCCAGCAGCAAGGGACTAGCGGGGTTGGATACGCAGTATTTT.

The CDR3, as DNA: TGTGCCAGCAGCCCGGACAGGGGCCCATATACGCAGTATTTT. This translates into CASSPDRGPYTQYF. The chain has TRBV7-2 and TRBJ2-3; 9 bases match TRBD1. This CDR3 contains 14 residues. J was trimmed by 7 bases and V by 5 bases; bases with no gene match: 7. From germline, CDR1 is SGHTA and CDR2 FQGNSA.

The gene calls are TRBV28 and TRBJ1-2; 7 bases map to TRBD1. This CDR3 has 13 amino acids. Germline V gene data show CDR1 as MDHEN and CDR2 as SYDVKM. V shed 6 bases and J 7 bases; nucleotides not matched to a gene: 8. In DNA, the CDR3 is TGTGCCAGCAGCCCCAGACAGGGATCTGGCTACACCTTC. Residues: CASSPRQGSGYTF.

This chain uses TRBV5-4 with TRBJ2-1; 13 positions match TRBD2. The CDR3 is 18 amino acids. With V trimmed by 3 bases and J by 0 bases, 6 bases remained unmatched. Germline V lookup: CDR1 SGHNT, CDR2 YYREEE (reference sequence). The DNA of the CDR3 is TGTGCCAGCAGCTCGGGACTAGCGGGGTACAGCTCCTACAATGAGCAGTTCTTC. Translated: CASSSGLAGYSSYNEQFF.

The CDR3 DNA is TGTGCCAGCAGTTCCGGGACTAGCAGGGTCGATGAGCAGTTCTTC. Its protein product is CASSSGTSRVDEQFF. The rearrangement uses TRBV27 and TRBJ2-1, with TRBD2 identical over 9 bases. The CDR3 consists of 15 residues. Per the germline V gene, CDR1 is MNHEY and CDR2 is SMNVEV (reference sequence). The ends lost 4 bases at V and 8 bases at J; junction bases unmatched: 9.

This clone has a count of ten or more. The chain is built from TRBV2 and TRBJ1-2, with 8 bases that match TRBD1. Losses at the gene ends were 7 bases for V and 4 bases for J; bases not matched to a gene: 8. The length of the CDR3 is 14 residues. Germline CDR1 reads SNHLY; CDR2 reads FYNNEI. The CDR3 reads CASIPTGVPYGYTF. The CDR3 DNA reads TGTGCCAGCATCCCGACAGGGGTCCCCTATGGCTACACCTTC. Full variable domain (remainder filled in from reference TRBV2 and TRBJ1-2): EPEVTQTPSHQVTQMGQEVILRCVPISNHLYFYWYRQILGQKVEFLVSFYNNEISEKSEIFDDQFSVERPDGSNFTLKIRSTKLEDSAMYFCASIPTGVPYGYTFGSGTRLTVV.

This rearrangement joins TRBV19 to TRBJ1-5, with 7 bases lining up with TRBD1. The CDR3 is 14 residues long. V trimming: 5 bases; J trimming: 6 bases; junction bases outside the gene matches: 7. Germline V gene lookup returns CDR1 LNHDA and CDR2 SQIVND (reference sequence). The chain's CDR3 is CASSRQGGVQPQHF. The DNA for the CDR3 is TGTGCCAGTAGTCGACAGGGTGGTGTTCAGCCCCAGCATTTT. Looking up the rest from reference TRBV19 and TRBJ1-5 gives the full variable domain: DGGITQSPKYLFRKEGQNVTLSCEQNLNHDAMYWYRQDPGQGLRLIYYSQIVNDFQKGDIAEGYSVSREKKESFPLTVTSAQKNPTAFYLCASSRQGGVQPQHFGDGTRLSIL.

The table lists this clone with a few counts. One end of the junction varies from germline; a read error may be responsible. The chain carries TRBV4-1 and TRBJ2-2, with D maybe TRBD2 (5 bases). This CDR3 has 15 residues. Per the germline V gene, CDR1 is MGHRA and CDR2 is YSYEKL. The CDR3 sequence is CATSDVATNTGELFF. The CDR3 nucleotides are TGTGCCACCTCCGACGTAGCGACGAACACCGGGGAGCTGTTTTTT.

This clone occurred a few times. The CDR3 here is CASSLARNHSPLHF. The CDR3 DNA follows: TGCGCCAGCAGCTTGGCCAGAAACCATTCACCCCTCCACTTT. The genes are TRBV5-1 and TRBJ1-6; D unclear. V was clipped by 0 bases and J by 8 bases, with 9 bases between them. Looked up from germline, CDR1 is SGHRS and CDR2 is YFSETQ. The CDR3 sequence is 14 residues long.

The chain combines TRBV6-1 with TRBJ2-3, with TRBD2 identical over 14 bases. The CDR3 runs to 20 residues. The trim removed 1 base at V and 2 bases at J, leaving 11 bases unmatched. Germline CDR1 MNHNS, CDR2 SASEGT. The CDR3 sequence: CASSEGLAGGPESPTDTQYF. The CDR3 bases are TGTGCCAGCAGTGAAGGACTAGCGGGGGGGCCTGAGAGTCCCACAGATACGCAGTATTTT.

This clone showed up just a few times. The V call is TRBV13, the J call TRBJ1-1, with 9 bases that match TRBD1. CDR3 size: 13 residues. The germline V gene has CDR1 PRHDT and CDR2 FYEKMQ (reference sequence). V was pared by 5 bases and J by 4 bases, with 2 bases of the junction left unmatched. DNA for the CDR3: TGTGCCAGCAGCCCACAGGGGGCCACTGAAGCTTTCTTT. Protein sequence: CASSPQGATEAFF.

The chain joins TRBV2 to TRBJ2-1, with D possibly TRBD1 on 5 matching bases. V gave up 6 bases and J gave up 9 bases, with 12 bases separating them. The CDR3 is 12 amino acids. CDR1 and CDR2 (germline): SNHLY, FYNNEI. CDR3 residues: CASRAGLGEQFF. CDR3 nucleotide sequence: TGTGCCAGCAGGGCAGGGCTAGGTGAGCAGTTCTTC.

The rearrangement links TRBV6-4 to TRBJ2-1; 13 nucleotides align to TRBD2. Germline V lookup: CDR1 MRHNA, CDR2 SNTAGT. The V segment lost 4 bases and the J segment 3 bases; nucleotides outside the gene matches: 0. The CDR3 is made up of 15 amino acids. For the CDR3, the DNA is TGTGCCAGCAGTGGGACTAGCGGGGGCTACAATGAGCAGTTCTTC. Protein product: CASSGTSGGYNEQFF.

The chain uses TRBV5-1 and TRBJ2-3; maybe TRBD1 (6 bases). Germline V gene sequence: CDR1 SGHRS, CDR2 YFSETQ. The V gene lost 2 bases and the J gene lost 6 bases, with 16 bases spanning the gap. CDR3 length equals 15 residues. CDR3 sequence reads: CASSFEPRGGDTQYF. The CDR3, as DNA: TGCGCCAGCAGCTTCGAACCCAGGGGTGGGGATACGCAGTATTTT. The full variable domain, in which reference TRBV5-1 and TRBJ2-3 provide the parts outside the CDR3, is KAGVTQTPRYLIKTRGQQVTLSCSPISGHRSVSWYQQTPGQGLQFLFEYFSETQRNKGNFPGRFSGRQFSNSRSEMNVSTLELGDSALYLCASSFEPRGGDTQYFGPGTRLTVL.

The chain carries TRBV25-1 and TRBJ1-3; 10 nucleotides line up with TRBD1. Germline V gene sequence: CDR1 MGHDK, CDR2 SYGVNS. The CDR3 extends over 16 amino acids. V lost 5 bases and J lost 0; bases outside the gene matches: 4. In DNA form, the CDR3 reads TGTGCCAGCAGTACCTGGACAGGGGGCTCTGGAAACACCATATATTTT. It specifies CASSTWTGGSGNTIYF.

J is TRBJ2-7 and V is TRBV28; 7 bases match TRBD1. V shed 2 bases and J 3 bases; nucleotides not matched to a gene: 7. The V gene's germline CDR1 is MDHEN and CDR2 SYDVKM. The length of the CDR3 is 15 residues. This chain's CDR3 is CASSLPTGSFYEQYF. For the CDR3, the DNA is TGTGCCAGCAGTTTACCGACAGGGTCATTCTACGAGCAGTACTTC.

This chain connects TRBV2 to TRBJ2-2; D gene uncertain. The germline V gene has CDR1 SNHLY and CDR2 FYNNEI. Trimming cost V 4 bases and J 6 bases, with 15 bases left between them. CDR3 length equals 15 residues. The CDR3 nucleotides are TGTGCCAGCAGTGCGGTAGCCCCATCCTCCGGGGAGCTGTTTTTT. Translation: CASSAVAPSSGELFF. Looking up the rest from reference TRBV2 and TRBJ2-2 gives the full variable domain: EPEVTQTPSHQVTQMGQEVILRCVPISNHLYFYWYRQILGQKVEFLVSFYNNEISEKSEIFDDQFSVERPDGSNFTLKIRSTKLEDSAMYFCASSAVAPSSGELFFGEGSRLTVL.

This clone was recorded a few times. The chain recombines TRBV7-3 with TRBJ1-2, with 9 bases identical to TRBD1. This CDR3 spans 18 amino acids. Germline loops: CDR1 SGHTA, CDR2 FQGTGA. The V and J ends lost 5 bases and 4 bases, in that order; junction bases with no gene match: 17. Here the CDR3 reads CASSVQGTGNLWGYGYTF. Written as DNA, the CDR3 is TGTGCCAGCAGCGTTCAAGGGACAGGGAACCTTTGGGGCTATGGCTACACCTTC.

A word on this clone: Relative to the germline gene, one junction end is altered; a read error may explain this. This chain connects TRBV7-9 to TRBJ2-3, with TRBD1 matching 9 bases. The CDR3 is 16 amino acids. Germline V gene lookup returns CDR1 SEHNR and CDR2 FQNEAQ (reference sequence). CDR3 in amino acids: CSSSLDRGTTTDTQYF. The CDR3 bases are TGTTCCAGCAGCTTGGACAGGGGAACAACCACAGATACGCAGTATTTT. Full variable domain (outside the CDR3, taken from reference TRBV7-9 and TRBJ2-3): DTGVSQNPRHKITKRGQNVTFRCDPISEHNRLYWYRQTLGQGPEFLTYFQNEAQLEKSRLLSDRFSAERPKGSFSTLEIQRTEQGDSAMYLCSSSLDRGTTTDTQYFGPGTRLTVL.

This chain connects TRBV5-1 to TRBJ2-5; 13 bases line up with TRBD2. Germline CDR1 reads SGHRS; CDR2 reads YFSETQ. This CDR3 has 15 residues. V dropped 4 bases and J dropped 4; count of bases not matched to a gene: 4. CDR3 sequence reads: CASSTLAGGGETQYF. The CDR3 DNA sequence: TGCGCCAGCAGCACACTAGCGGGGGGGGGAGAGACCCAGTACTTC.

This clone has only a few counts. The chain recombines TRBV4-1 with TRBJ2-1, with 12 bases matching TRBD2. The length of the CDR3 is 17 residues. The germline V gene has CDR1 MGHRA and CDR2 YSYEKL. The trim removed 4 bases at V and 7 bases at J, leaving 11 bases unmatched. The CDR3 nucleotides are TGCGCCAGCAGCCGAGGACTAGCGGGACGCGGAGGGAATGAGCAGTTCTTC. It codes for CASSRGLAGRGGNEQFF.

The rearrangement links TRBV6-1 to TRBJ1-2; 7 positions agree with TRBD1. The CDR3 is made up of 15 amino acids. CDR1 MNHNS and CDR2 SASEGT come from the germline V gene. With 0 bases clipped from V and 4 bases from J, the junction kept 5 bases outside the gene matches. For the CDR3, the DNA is TGTGCCAGCAGTGAAGCTGGGGGGACAGCCTATGGCTACACCTTC. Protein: CASSEAGGTAYGYTF.

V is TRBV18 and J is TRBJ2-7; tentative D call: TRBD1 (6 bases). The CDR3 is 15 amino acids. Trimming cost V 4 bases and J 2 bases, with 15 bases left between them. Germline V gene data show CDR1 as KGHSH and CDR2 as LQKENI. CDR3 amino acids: CASSRTGIGPYEQYF. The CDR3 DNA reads TGTGCCAGCTCACGCACAGGGATCGGCCCCTACGAGCAGTACTTC.

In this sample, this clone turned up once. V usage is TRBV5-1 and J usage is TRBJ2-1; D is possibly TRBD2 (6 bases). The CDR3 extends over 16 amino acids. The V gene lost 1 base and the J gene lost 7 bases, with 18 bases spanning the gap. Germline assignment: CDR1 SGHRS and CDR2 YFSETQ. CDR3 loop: CASSLTGGRNINEQFF. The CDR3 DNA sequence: TGCGCCAGCAGCTTGACTGGGGGGAGGAATATTAATGAGCAGTTCTTC. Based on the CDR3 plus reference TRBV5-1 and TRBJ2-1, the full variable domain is KAGVTQTPRYLIKTRGQQVTLSCSPISGHRSVSWYQQTPGQGLQFLFEYFSETQRNKGNFPGRFSGRQFSNSRSEMNVSTLELGDSALYLCASSLTGGRNINEQFFGPGTRLTVL.

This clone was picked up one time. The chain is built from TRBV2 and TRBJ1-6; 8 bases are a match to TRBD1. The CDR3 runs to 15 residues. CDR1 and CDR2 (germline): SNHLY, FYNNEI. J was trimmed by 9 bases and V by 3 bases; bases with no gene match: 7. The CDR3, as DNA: TGTGCCAGCAGTGATGAGGCAGGGGGCCGTTCACCCCTCCACTTT. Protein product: CASSDEAGGRSPLHF. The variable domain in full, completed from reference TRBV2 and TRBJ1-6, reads EPEVTQTPSHQVTQMGQEVILRCVPISNHLYFYWYRQILGQKVEFLVSFYNNEISEKSEIFDDQFSVERPDGSNFTLKIRSTKLEDSAMYFCASSDEAGGRSPLHFGNGTRLTVT.